Presented here are 8 T cell receptor beta chains from one specimen sequenced in a study of blood T cell repertoires in COVID-19. Using immunoSEQ multiplex PCR, the repertoire was profiled, and TCRdb retains in-frame clones only, with some absent. The table shows some 350,000 clones, with 90% to 95% occurring only once. Specimen: peripheral blood. The receptors were gathered from a woman younger than 30 who had recovered from COVID-19.

The genes are TRBV11-3 and TRBJ1-1; D uncertain. Trimming removed 6 bases from V and 4 bases from J, with 12 bases in between. This CDR3 region has 13 residues. Germline CDR1 SGHNT, CDR2 YENEEA. The CDR3 spells CASRPPKPTEAFF. In DNA, the CDR3 is TGTGCCAGCAGACCCCCCAAGCCCACTGAAGCTTTCTTT. Full variable domain (remainder filled in from reference TRBV11-3 and TRBJ1-1): EAGVVQSPRYKIIEKKQPVAFWCNPISGHNTLYWYLQNLGQGPELLIRYENEEAVDDSQLPKDRFSAERLKGVDSTLKIQPAELGDSAVYLCASRPPKPTEAFFGQGTRLTVV.

The rearrangement uses TRBV19 and TRBJ1-5; 9 bases map to TRBD1. Germline V CDR1 and CDR2: LNHDA, SQIVND (reference sequence). The junction had 2 bases not matched to a gene; V was cut back by 4 bases and J by 7 bases. The CDR3 extends over 13 amino acids. The CDR3 sequence: CASSRGTGQPQHF. In nucleotides, the CDR3 is TGTGCCAGTAGTAGAGGGACAGGGCAGCCCCAGCATTTT.

This chain uses TRBV19 with TRBJ2-1; 7 bases match TRBD2. The V gene's germline CDR1 is LNHDA and CDR2 SQIVND (reference sequence). The CDR3 sequence is 15 residues long. The ends lost 3 bases at V and 2 bases at J; junction bases unmatched: 4. As DNA, the CDR3 is TGTGCCAGTAGTATGATGGGGGGGACCTACAATGAGCAGTTCTTC. Its translation is CASSMMGGTYNEQFF.

The gene calls are TRBV7-6 and TRBJ2-3, with D perhaps matching TRBD1 (5 bases). The V gene lost 5 bases and the J gene lost 0 bases, with 15 bases spanning the gap. This CDR3 is 16 amino acids long. Per germline, CDR1 SGHVS and CDR2 FNYEAQ. The CDR3 region is CASSRQPGPSTDTQYF. CDR3 bases: TGTGCCAGCAGCCGACAGCCTGGACCTAGCACAGATACGCAGTATTTT.

The chain employs TRBV19 and TRBJ1-5; 7 bases match TRBD1. V shed 6 bases and J 2 bases; nucleotides not matched to a gene: 7. CDR3 length equals 15 residues. Germline V gene sequence: CDR1 LNHDA, CDR2 SQIVND (reference sequence). The DNA of the CDR3 is TGTGCCAGTAGGACGACAGGGAGCGGCAATCAGCCCCAGCATTTT. Translated, it gives CASRTTGSGNQPQHF.

This chain connects TRBV20-1 to TRBJ1-4, with D possibly TRBD1 on 5 matching bases. Per the germline V gene, CDR1 is DFQATT and CDR2 is SNEGSKA (reference sequence). The CDR3 sequence is 15 residues long. Trimming pared 3 bases from V and 0 bases from J, leaving 11 bases between. This CDR3 reads CSASATVATNEKLFF. In DNA form, the CDR3 reads TGCAGTGCTAGTGCGACAGTTGCAACTAATGAAAAACTGTTTTTT.

The genes are TRBV11-2 and TRBJ2-1; tentative D call: TRBD2 (6 bases). This CDR3 has 13 residues. CDR1 is SGHAT, CDR2 FQNNGV, per germline. Trimming pared 5 bases from V and 7 bases from J, leaving 12 bases between. CDR3: CASSLRDSNEQFF. CDR3 bases: TGTGCCAGCAGCCTAAGGGACTCAAATGAGCAGTTCTTC.

V gene TRBV5-1 combines with J gene TRBJ1-1, with a tentative D call TRBD1 (6 bases). Germline V lookup: CDR1 SGHRS, CDR2 YFSETQ. Trimming took 3 bases from V and 0 from J, leaving 15 bases between them. CDR3 length: 16 residues. The CDR3 is CASSSRRGGMNTEAFF. CDR3 coding DNA: TGCGCCAGCAGCTCGCGCAGGGGTGGGATGAACACTGAAGCTTTCTTT.